The next 9 T cell receptor beta chains were all read from a single sample in a study of blood T cells in healthy people across ages. A second PCR of about 7 to 12 cycles used a sample-barcoded 5' primer and a J-beta primer mix. TCRdb reprocessed the 5' RACE reads via MiXCR and lists one record per CDR3 protein. Among 1.5 million or so distinct CDR3 sequences listed, under 55% were seen once. The sequenced sample was blood. All receptors derive from a woman aged 18-29 years in good health.

This clonotype showed up many times. The chain has TRBV9 and TRBJ2-1; D may be TRBD1 (5 bases). The CDR3 runs to 12 residues. The V end lost 0 bases, the J end lost 7 bases, and 5 bases lay between the germline ends. Germline assignment: CDR1 SGDLS and CDR2 YYNGEE. The CDR3 loop reads CASSVAGNEQFF. As DNA, the CDR3 is TGTGCCAGCAGCGTAGCAGGGAATGAGCAGTTCTTC.

In regard to this clonotype: One end of the junction fails to match germline, which may point to a read error. The chain is built from TRBV20-1 and TRBJ1-2; D is possibly TRBD1 (5 bases). CDR1 and CDR2 (germline): DFQATT, SNEGSKA (reference sequence). CDR3 length: 11 amino acids. CDR3 amino acids: CSDRLGDGYTF. CDR3 nucleotide sequence: TGCAGTGATAGACTGGGGGATGGCTACACCTTC.

This clonotype was counted a few times. The J gene is TRBJ1-2, the V gene TRBV5-1, with D tentatively TRBD1 (6 bases). The germline gives CDR1 SGHRS, CDR2 YFSETQ. CDR3 size: 13 residues. V was cut by 7 bases and J by 1 base, with 11 bases left in between. The CDR3 reads CASRDTVNYGYTF. The CDR3 coding sequence is TGCGCCAGCCGGGACACCGTTAACTATGGCTACACCTTC.

The chain couples TRBV12-3 or TRBV12-4 to TRBJ2-7; D gene unclear. The CDR3 loop spans 11 amino acids. With 7 bases removed from V and 3 bases from J, the gap between germline ends came to 7 bases. The CDR3 bases are TGTGCCAGCACCTCAAACTACGAGCAGTACTTC. This translates into CASTSNYEQYF.

The table lists this clonotype with many counts. This rearrangement joins TRBV5-1 to TRBJ2-3; unclear D gene. V was clipped by 4 bases and J by 4 bases, with 13 bases between them. Germline values: CDR1 SGHRS, CDR2 YFSETQ. The length of the CDR3 is 14 residues. CDR3 sequence reads: CASSVDRGADTQYF. The CDR3 coding sequence is TGCGCCAGCAGCGTGGACCGCGGCGCAGATACGCAGTATTTT.

This chain uses TRBV12-3 or TRBV12-4 with TRBJ1-2; the match to TRBD1 covers 7 bases. V lost 10 bases to trimming and J lost 4 bases; unmatched junction nucleotides: 9. The CDR3 extends over 13 amino acids. The CDR3 is CAILLGTAYGYTF. The CDR3 coding sequence is TGTGCCATCCTACTTGGGACAGCCTATGGCTACACCTTC.

V is TRBV29-1 and J is TRBJ2-4; TRBD2 is a possible D gene (5 bases). The J call may be mistaken, given a closer DNA end match to TRBJ2-5. Germline-derived CDR1 and CDR2 are SQVTM and ANQGSEA. The CDR3 runs 11 residues. The CDR3 nucleotides read TGCAGCGAGATTAGAGGGGAGACCCAGTACTTC. Protein: CSEIRGETQYF.

This clonotype has only a few counts. This sequence joins TRBV7-8 and TRBJ2-3; D uncertain. V was clipped by 5 bases and J by 0 bases, with 12 bases between them. Germline loops: CDR1 SGHVS, CDR2 FQNEAQ. The CDR3 has 15 amino acids. CDR3 nucleotides: TGTGCCAGCAGCCCGGTGCTTACTAGCACAGATACGCAGTATTTT. It translates to CASSPVLTSTDTQYF.

J is TRBJ2-3 and V is TRBV7-3; D perhaps matches TRBD2 (6 bases). The CDR3 runs 12 residues. Looked up from germline, CDR1 is SGHTA and CDR2 is FQGTGA. V was cut by 5 bases and J by 10 bases, with 13 bases left in between. The CDR3 DNA sequence: TGTGCCAGCAGCGGCGTAGGGGAGGCGCAGTATTTT. Translated: CASSGVGEAQYF.